Listed below are T cell receptor beta chains from one sample, sequenced in a study of prognosis after radiotherapy for stage I lung cancer. MiXCR was run by TCRdb on the multiplex PCR reads, yielding one entry per CDR3 protein. The repertoire holds fewer than 25,000 distinct CDR3 sequences, with roughly 41% as singletons. The material was PBMCs, obtained before or after stereotactic body radiation therapy (not recorded which). These TCRs come from a donor over 45 with non-small cell lung cancer. The CDR3 runs from the conserved cysteine through the conserved F or W. D genes are given only for firm matches. Where a row states a size, it is once, few, many or the class of an expanded clone; other rows omit it.

j_call | v_call | clone_size | d_call | cdr3_nt | cdr3_aa
TRBJ2-7 | TRBV11-3 | . | . | TGTGCCAGCAGCTTATCCCGGGAGTACTCCTACGAGCAGTACTTC | CASSLSREYSYEQYF
TRBJ1-3 | TRBV19 | many | . | TGTGCCAGTATTGACATCTCTGGAAACACCATATATTTT | CASIDISGNTIYF
TRBJ2-5 | TRBV20-1 | many | TRBD2 | TGCAGTGCTAGGGCGGGGGGAGGTGGGGAGACCCAGTACTTC | CSARAGGGGETQYF
TRBJ2-7 | TRBV28 | . | . | TGTGCCAGAAGAGCCGACAATTACGGGATCCGATACGAGCAGTACTTC | CARRADNYGIRYEQYF
TRBJ2-2 | TRBV19 | . | TRBD1 | TGTGCCAGTAGTCCCGGACAGGGTTCCGGGGGGCTGTTTTTT | CASSPGQGSGGLFF
TRBJ2-2 | TRBV18 | few | . | TGTGCCAGCTCGCTCAGGGACACCGGGGAGCTGTTTTTT | CASSLRDTGELFF
TRBJ2-1 | TRBV5-1 | many | TRBD2 | TGCGCCAGCAGCTTTAGCGGGGTGGGATTGGCAAATGAGCAGTTCTTC | CASSFSGVGLANEQFF
TRBJ2-2 | TRBV12-3/TRBV12-4 | many | . | TGTGCCAGCAGTTCGGGTATAAGGCACACCGGGGAGCTGTTTTTT | CASSSGIRHTGELFF
TRBJ1-3 | TRBV28 | few | . | TGTGCCAGCAGCCCGCCGGCGGGTGGAAACACCATATATTTT | CASSPPAGGNTIYF
TRBJ2-7 | TRBV5-1 | . | . | TGCGCCAGCAGCAACACATCGGTACAGAAAGACTCCTACGAGCAGTACTTC | CASSNTSVQKDSYEQYF
TRBJ2-1 | TRBV6-5 | medium-sized | TRBD2 | TGTGCCAGCAGTTACTCCGGGACTAGACATGAGCAGTTCTTC | CASSYSGTRHEQFF
TRBJ1-2 | TRBV11-2 | . | TRBD1 | TGTGCCAGCAGCTTAGGTCCCCAGGGGGCGGTTTATGGCTACACCTTC | CASSLGPQGAVYGYTF
TRBJ2-3 | TRBV24-1 | . | . | TGTGCCACCAGTGAGAGCACAGATACGCAGTATTTT | CATSESTDTQYF
TRBJ2-2 | TRBV11-3 | medium-sized | TRBD1 | TGTGCCAGCAGCTTGGTCAGGGGGCAAAGCGGGGAGCTGTTTTTT | CASSLVRGQSGELFF
TRBJ2-3 | TRBV28 | . | TRBD2 | TGTGCCAGCAGTTTCAGTCCGGGACTAGCGGGAGAGTTATGCACAGATACGCGGTATTTT | CASSFSPGLAGELCTDTRYF
TRBJ2-1 | TRBV24-1 | many | TRBD2 | TGTGCCACCAGTGGGCCCGGGACTAGCGGAATTAATGAGCAGTTCTTC | CATSGPGTSGINEQFF
TRBJ2-1 | TRBV7-8 | . | TRBD2 | TGTGCCAGCATCTCTCCGGGACAAAGACTAGCGGGGGTCTACAATGAGCAGTTCTTC | CASISPGQRLAGVYNEQFF
TRBJ1-3 | TRBV18 | many | . | TGTGCCAGCTCACCCGACAACTCTGGAAACACCATATATTTT | CASSPDNSGNTIYF
TRBJ2-7 | TRBV4-1 | many | . | TGCGCCAGCAGCCAAGGCAGCAACTCCTACGAGCAGTACTTC | CASSQGSNSYEQYF
TRBJ1-1 | TRBV25-1 | . | TRBD1 | TGTGCCAGCTGCCCCGACGCGGGACAGGTGAACACTGAAGCTTTCTTT | CASCPDAGQVNTEAFF
TRBJ2-3 | TRBV20-1 | many | . | TGCAGTGCTAGGGAAAGACAGAACACAGATACGCAGTATTTT | CSARERQNTDTQYF
TRBJ2-6 | TRBV24-1 | . | TRBD1 | TGTGCCACCAATGACTCCCCGACAGGGGTGTACTCTGGGGCCAACGTCCTGACTTTC | CATNDSPTGVYSGANVLTF
TRBJ2-1 | TRBV6-1 | . | TRBD1 | TGTGCCAGCAGCGCCGGGACAGGGGGATTCAATGAGCAGTTCTTC | CASSAGTGGFNEQFF
TRBJ1-6 | TRBV6-9 | few | . | TGTGCCAGCAGTTACTCTGGACAGAGCTCCTATAATTCACCCCTCGACTTT | CASSYSGQSSYNSPLDF
TRBJ2-5 | TRBV11-1 | few | TRBD2 | TGTGCCAGCAGACCTAGGGGACTAGTGGAGACCCAGTACTTC | CASRPRGLVETQYF
TRBJ2-7 | TRBV3-1 | many | . | TGTGCCAGCAGCCAAGTTCTAAGGGACGAGCAGTACTTC | CASSQVLRDEQYF
TRBJ2-7 | TRBV28 | . | TRBD1 | TGTGCCATCATCGTCCGGGACAGGGTCTCCTACGAGCAGTACTTC | CAIIVRDRVSYEQYF
TRBJ1-6 | TRBV30 | medium-sized | . | TGTGCCTGGAGTGTTCGGCCCGGGGATTCACCCCTCCACTTT | CAWSVRPGDSPLHF
TRBJ1-1 | TRBV11-3 | . | . | TGTGCCAGCAGCCAAGGGGCACAAATGAACACTGAAGCTTTCTTT | CASSQGAQMNTEAFF
TRBJ2-1 | TRBV6-5 | . | TRBD2 | TGTGCCAGCAGTTACTCCCTTCCTAGCGGATTGTACAATGAGCAGTTCTTC | CASSYSLPSGLYNEQFF
TRBJ2-7 | TRBV29-1 | . | TRBD1 | TGCATCGTGGGTGACAGGGTTGGCGAGCAGTACTTC | CIVGDRVGEQYF
TRBJ1-5 | TRBV30 | medium-sized | . | TGTGCCTGGAGTACAGGACAGAGCAATCAGCCCCAGCATTTT | CAWSTGQSNQPQHF
TRBJ2-1 | TRBV7-2 | . | . | TGTGCCAGCAGACCACGGGCCCCTCGGGCTGGGGGCAATGAGCAGTTCTTC | CASRPRAPRAGGNEQFF
TRBJ2-2 | TRBV7-2 | few | . | TGTGCCAGCAGCTTAGGGGAGTGGGACGGGGAGCTGTTTTTT | CASSLGEWDGELFF
TRBJ2-3 | TRBV10-2 | once | . | TGCGCCAGCAGTGAAGATAAAGGGAGTCCCGCAGATACGCAGTATTTT | CASSEDKGSPADTQYF
TRBJ2-5 | TRBV19 | . | . | TGTGCCAGTAGTATAGGCCGGACAGACCAAGAGACCCAGTACTTC | CASSIGRTDQETQYF
TRBJ2-7 | TRBV20-1 | many | TRBD2 | TGCAGTGCCACGACTAGCGGCTATGCCTACGAGCAGTACTTC | CSATTSGYAYEQYF
TRBJ2-7 | TRBV29-1 | . | . | TGCAGCGTTGGGTTCGTTGGGGCCTACGAGCAGTACTTC | CSVGFVGAYEQYF
TRBJ2-1 | TRBV9 | . | TRBD1 | TGTGCCAGCAGCGGAACAGGGGATGGGAATGAGCAGTTCTTC | CASSGTGDGNEQFF
TRBJ1-5 | TRBV6-1 | . | . | TGTGCCAGCAGATTGACAGCGAGCAATCAGCCCCAGCATTTT | CASRLTASNQPQHF
TRBJ2-7 | TRBV10-3 | many | . | TGTGCCATCAGTGAGTCTCACGGCCCCTACGAGCAGTACTTC | CAISESHGPYEQYF
TRBJ2-1 | TRBV2 | many | . | TGTGCCAGCAGTGCCGAGCGGGTACTATCCTACAATGAGCAGTTCTTC | CASSAERVLSYNEQFF
TRBJ2-7 | TRBV6-1 | many | . | TGTGCCACCATTTCGGACACCGGCTCCTACGAGCAGTACTTC | CATISDTGSYEQYF